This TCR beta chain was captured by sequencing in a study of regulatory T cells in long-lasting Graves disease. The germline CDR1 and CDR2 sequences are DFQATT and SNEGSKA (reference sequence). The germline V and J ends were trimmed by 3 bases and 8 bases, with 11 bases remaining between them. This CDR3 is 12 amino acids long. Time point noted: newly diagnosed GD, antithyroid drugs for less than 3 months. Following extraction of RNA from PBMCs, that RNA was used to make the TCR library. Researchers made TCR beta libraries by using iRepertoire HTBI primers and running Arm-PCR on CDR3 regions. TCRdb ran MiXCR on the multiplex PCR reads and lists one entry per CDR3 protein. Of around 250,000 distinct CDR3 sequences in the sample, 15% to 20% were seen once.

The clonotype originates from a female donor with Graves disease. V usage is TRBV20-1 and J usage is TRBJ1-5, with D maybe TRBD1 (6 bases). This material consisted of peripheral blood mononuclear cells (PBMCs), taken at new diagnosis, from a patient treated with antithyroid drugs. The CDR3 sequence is CSASGGREPQHF. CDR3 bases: TGCAGTGCTAGTGGGGGCCGGGAGCCCCAGCATTTT.